This TCR beta chain comes out of a study of follicular helper T cells after annual influenza vaccination. Germline V gene sequence: CDR1 MNHEY, CDR2 SMNVEV (reference sequence). Trimming removed 1 base from V and 6 bases from J; junction bases left unmatched: 12. The CDR3 runs 17 residues. Time point in this sample: 2015-2016 season, 7 days after influenza vaccination. The table came from immunoSEQ multiplex PCR; TCRdb's copy has only in-frame clones and leaves some out. This sample has 7,300 or so clones, with approximately 80% found just once. This chain connects TRBV27 to TRBJ2-5; 9 bases fit TRBD2. The clonotype comes from an adult who received the influenza vaccine. This sample comprised CXCR5+ CD38- circulating T follicular helper cells from blood, obtained 7 days after influenza vaccination. Subset specified: circulating Tfh, non-naive CD4+CXCR5+PD-1+ (ICOS+CD38+ or ICOS-CD38-). In DNA form, the CDR3 reads TGTGCCAGCAGTTTATACCCCCCCGGGACTAGCATACAGACCCAGTACTTC. It specifies CASSLYPPGTSIQTQYF.